This T cell receptor beta chain derives from a study of shared clonotypes between healthy human individuals. Overall study findings and caveats: Sorted-subset sequencing, rarefaction showed, was incomplete despite large depth. Naive CD4 clonotypes were shared across a handful of donors at roughly 5%.

Germline values: CDR1 SGDLS, CDR2 YYNGEE. The V gene lost 4 bases and the J gene lost 0 bases, with 19 bases spanning the gap. This CDR3 spans 18 amino acids. Everyone who donated was a Caucasian adult who lived in Nashville, Tennessee. On this clone itself: Its specificity is unknown.

Genomic DNA (from each subset) was split evenly across several immunoSEQ plates. The protocol was immunoSEQ multiplex PCR, while the TCRdb copy is restricted to in-frame clones and leaves out a portion. The sample has 2,100,000 or so clones, approximately 96% seen once. The gene calls are TRBV9 and TRBJ1-4; D unclear. Sequencing used naive CD4+ T cells sorted from blood. Subset described: CD45RA+ positively selected. This receptor was taken from a man between 18 and 29 years old in good health. The CDR3 bases are TGTGCCAGCAGCCCCGAAGGTGGGGTGGTGGCAACTAATGAAAAACTGTTTTTT. Protein product: CASSPEGGVVATNEKLFF.